The 12 T cell receptor beta chains presented below share a single source sample, sequenced in a study of T cell clones after liver transplantation. Generated by immunoSEQ multiplex PCR, the TCRdb table keeps only in-frame clones and is missing some. The sample lists 40,000 to 65,000 clones, about 81% occurring once. Sequencing used CD4+ T cells from blood, obtained before liver transplant. The receptors come from a human donor who received a liver transplant.

This clone was detected only a few times. This chain links TRBV28 with TRBJ2-5, with 7 bases that match TRBD1. This CDR3 region has 12 residues. Trimming at V came to 8 bases and at J to 3 bases, leaving 3 bases not matched to a gene. CDR1 and CDR2 from the germline V gene are MDHEN and SYDVKM. The CDR3 bases are TGTGCCAGCGCACAGGGGAAAGAGACCCAGTACTTC. This encodes CASAQGKETQYF.

In DNA form, the CDR3 reads TGCAGCGTTCTCGGACAGGGAGGGGAAAAACTGTTTTTT. Encoded protein: CSVLGQGGEKLFF. The J gene is TRBJ1-4, the V gene TRBV29-1; the match to TRBD1 covers 8 bases. This CDR3 contains 13 residues. Per germline, CDR1 SQVTM and CDR2 ANQGSEA. The trim removed 5 bases at V and 8 bases at J, leaving 7 bases unmatched.

The CDR3 reads CASSVTSGRMETQYF. CDR3 nucleotide sequence: TGTGCCAGCAGCGTAACTAGCGGGAGAATGGAGACCCAGTACTTC. The V call is TRBV9, the J call TRBJ2-5; 11 bases line up with TRBD2. After removal of 1 base from V and 5 bases from J, the junction contained 4 bases not matched to a gene. The CDR3 consists of 15 residues. CDR1 is SGDLS and CDR2 is YYNGEE in the germline V gene.

V is TRBV14 and J is TRBJ2-5; 7 positions match TRBD1. Trimming at V came to 5 bases and at J to 6 bases, leaving 6 bases not matched to a gene. The CDR3 loop spans 13 amino acids. The germline V gene has CDR1 SGHDN and CDR2 FVKESK. In DNA form, the CDR3 reads TGTGCCAGCAGCTACGGGACAGCCAAGACCCAGTACTTC. It is translated as CASSYGTAKTQYF.

This chain connects TRBV18 to TRBJ2-7; 9 bases are shared with TRBD1. The CDR3 loop spans 15 amino acids. The germline V gene has CDR1 KGHSH and CDR2 LQKENI. V shed 2 bases and J 6 bases; nucleotides not matched to a gene: 8. CDR3: CASSPGRDRDGEQYF. The DNA of the CDR3 is TGTGCCAGCTCACCAGGAAGGGACAGGGATGGCGAGCAGTACTTC.

This sequence joins TRBV6-1 and TRBJ2-7, with D possibly TRBD1 on 7 matching bases. The CDR3 runs to 14 residues. The V gene lost 1 base and the J gene lost 5 bases, with 12 bases spanning the gap. The germline V gene has CDR1 MNHNS and CDR2 SASEGT. CDR3 DNA sequence: TGTGCCAGCAGTGAAGTTCCAGGGGGGAACGAGCAGTACTTC. This sequence encodes CASSEVPGGNEQYF.

The J gene is TRBJ2-6, the V gene TRBV7-9; D is undetermined. The germline gives CDR1 SEHNR, CDR2 FQNEAQ (reference sequence). The germline V and J ends were trimmed by 5 bases and 0 bases, with 17 bases remaining between them. This CDR3 is built from 18 residues. The CDR3 DNA follows: TGTGCCAGCAGCCGCCGCCGAGATCAAAGCTCTGGGGCCAACGTCCTGACTTTC. Translating it yields CASSRRRDQSSGANVLTF.

This chain links TRBV9 with TRBJ2-1; 7 bases are a match to TRBD2. The CDR3 totals 15 residues. Losses at the gene ends were 8 bases for V and 0 bases for J; bases not matched to a gene: 8. CDR1 is SGDLS, CDR2 YYNGEE, per germline. This CDR3 is CARAGDCSSYNEQFF. CDR3 DNA sequence: TGTGCCAGGGCGGGGGACTGCAGCTCCTACAATGAGCAGTTCTTC.

The chain couples TRBV5-5 to TRBJ1-1; D remains unclear. From germline, CDR1 is SGHKS and CDR2 YYEKEE (reference sequence). Trimming left V 2 bases short and J 4 bases short, with 6 bases between. This CDR3 has 12 residues. CDR3 coding DNA: TGTGCCAGCAGCTTTCTGGGCACTGAAGCTTTCTTT. Its translation is CASSFLGTEAFF.

The genes are TRBV18 and TRBJ2-6; perhaps TRBD1 as D (7 bases). V lost 6 bases and J 0 bases, leaving 18 bases between the germline ends. The CDR3 is 18 amino acids. The germline V gene encodes CDR1 KGHSH and CDR2 LQKENI. CDR3 nucleotides: TGTGCCAGCTCGATAGTTGGCCAGGGGGGCTCTGGGGCCAACGTCCTGACTTTC. Amino acids: CASSIVGQGGSGANVLTF.

V and J are TRBV27 and TRBJ2-2, with D unresolved. CDR1 and CDR2 from the germline V gene are MNHEY and SMNVEV (reference sequence). The CDR3 runs 17 residues. V lost 1 base and J lost 2, with 14 bases in between. CDR3 sequence: CASSLLKRSINTGELFF. The DNA of the CDR3 is TGTGCCAGCAGTTTATTGAAACGATCGATTAACACCGGGGAGCTGTTTTTT.

The chain carries TRBV5-1 and TRBJ2-3; 15 bases align to TRBD2. Trimming took 5 bases from V and 4 from J; bases not matched to a gene: 2. Germline assignment: CDR1 SGHRS and CDR2 YFSETQ. This CDR3 comprises 15 residues. CDR3 loop: CASRRTSGGADTQYF. The DNA of the CDR3 is TGCGCCAGCAGACGGACTAGCGGGGGGGCAGATACGCAGTATTTT.